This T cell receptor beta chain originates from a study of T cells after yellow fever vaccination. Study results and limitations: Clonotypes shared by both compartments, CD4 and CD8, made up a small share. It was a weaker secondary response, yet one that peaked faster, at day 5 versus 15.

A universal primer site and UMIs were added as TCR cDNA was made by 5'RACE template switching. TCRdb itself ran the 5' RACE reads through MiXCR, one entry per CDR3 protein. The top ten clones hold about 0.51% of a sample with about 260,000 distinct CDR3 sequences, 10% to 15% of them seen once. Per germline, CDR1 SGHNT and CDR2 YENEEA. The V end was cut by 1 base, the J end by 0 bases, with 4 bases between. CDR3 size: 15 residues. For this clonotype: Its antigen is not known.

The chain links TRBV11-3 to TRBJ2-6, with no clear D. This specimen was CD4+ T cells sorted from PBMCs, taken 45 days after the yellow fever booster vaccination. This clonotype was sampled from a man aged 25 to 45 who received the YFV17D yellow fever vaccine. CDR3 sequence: CASSLAISGANVLTF. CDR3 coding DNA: TGTGCCAGCAGCTTAGCCATCTCTGGGGCCAACGTCCTGACTTTC.